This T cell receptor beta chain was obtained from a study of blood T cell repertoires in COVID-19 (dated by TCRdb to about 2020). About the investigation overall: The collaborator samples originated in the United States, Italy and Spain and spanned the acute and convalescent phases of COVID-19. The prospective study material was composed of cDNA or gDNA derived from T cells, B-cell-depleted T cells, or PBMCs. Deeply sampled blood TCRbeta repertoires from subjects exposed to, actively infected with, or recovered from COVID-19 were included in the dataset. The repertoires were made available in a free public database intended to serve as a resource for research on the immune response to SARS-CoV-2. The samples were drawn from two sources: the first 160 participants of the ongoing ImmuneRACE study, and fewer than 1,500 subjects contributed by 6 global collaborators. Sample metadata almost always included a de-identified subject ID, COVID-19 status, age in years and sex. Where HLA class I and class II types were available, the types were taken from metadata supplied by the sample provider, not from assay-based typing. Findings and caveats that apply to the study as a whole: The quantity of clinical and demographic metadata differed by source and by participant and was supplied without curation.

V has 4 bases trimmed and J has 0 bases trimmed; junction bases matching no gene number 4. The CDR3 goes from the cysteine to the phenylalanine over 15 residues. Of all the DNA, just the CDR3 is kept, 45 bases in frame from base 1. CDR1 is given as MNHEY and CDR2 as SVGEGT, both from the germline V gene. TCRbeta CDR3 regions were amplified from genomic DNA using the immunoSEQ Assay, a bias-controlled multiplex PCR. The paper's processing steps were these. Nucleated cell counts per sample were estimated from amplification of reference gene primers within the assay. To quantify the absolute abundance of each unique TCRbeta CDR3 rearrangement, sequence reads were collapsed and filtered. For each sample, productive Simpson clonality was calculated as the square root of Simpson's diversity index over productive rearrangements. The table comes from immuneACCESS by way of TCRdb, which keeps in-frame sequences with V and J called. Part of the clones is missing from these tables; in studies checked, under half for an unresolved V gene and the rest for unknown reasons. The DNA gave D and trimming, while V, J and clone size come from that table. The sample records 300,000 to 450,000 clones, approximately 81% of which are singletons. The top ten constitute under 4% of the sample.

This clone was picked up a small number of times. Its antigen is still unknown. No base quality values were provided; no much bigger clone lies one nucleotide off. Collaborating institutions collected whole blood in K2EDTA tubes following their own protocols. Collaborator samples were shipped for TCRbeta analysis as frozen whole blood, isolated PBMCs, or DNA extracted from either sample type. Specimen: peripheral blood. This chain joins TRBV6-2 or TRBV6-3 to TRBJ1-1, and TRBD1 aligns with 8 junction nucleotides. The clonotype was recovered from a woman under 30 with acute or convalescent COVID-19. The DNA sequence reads TGTGCCAGCAGTTTACGGGACAGGATGAACACTGAAGCTTTCTTT. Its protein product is CASSLRDRMNTEAFF.